The TCR beta chain under discussion was sequenced for a study of cytomegalovirus exposure and HLA in healthy donors. V was cut by 5 bases and J by 9 bases, with 10 bases left in between. CDR3 length: 10 residues. Per germline, CDR1 DFQATT and CDR2 SNEGSKA (reference sequence). Primers included in the PCR were 60 Vbeta and 13 Jbeta primers. Here immunoSEQ multiplex PCR was the method, and the copy in TCRdb shows in-frame clones only, minus some. The sample lists about 230,000 clones, over 75% occurring once. Material for sequencing was PBMCs. The sequence came from a boy aged 10-17 years in good health and CMV-seronegative. The chain has TRBV20-1 and TRBJ2-5; the D gene is possibly TRBD2 (6 bases). The CDR3 spells CSASPGAQYF. CDR3 nucleotide sequence: TGCAGTGCTTCACCGGGGGCCCAGTACTTC.